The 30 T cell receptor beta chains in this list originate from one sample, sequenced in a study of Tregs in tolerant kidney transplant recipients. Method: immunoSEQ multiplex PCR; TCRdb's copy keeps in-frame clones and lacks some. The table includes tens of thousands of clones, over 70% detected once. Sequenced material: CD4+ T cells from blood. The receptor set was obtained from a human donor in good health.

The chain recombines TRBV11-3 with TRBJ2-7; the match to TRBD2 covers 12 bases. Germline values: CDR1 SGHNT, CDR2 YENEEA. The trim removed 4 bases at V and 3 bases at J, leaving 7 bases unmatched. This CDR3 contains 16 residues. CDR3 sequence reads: CASSSRLAGVLYEQYF. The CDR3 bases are TGTGCCAGCAGCTCCAGACTAGCGGGGGTCCTCTACGAGCAGTACTTC.

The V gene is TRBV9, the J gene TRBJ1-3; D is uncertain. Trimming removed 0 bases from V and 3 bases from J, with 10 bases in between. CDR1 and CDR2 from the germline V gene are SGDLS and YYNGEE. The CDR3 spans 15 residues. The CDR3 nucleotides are TGTGCCAGCAGCGTAGATGTGGGCTTTGGAAACACCATATATTTT. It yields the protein CASSVDVGFGNTIYF.

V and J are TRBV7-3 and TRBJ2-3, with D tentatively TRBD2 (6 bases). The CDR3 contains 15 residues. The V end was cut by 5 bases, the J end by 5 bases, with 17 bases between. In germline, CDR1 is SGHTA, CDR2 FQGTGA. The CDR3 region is CASSPRAGPGDTQYF. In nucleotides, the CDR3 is TGTGCCAGCAGCCCAAGGGCGGGGCCCGGAGATACGCAGTATTTT. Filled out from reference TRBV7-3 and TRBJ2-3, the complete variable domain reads GAGVSQTPSNKVTEKGKYVELRCDPISGHTALYWYRQSLGQGPEFLIYFQGTGAADDSGLPNDRFFAVRPEGSVSTLKIQRTERGDSAVYLCASSPRAGPGDTQYFGPGTRLTVL.

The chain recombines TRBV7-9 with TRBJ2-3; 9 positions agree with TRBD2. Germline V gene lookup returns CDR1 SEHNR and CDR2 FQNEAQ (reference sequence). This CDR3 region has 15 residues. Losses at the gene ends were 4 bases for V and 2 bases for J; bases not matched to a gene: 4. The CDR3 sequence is CASSSVAGATDTQYF. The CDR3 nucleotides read TGTGCCAGCAGCTCGGTAGCGGGGGCCACAGATACGCAGTATTTT.

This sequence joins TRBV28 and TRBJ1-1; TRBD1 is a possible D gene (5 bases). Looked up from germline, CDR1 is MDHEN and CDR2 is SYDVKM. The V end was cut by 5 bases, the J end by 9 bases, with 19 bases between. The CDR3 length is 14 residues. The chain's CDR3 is CASSPGGGPRKAFF. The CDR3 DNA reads TGTGCCAGCAGTCCTGGGGGGGGACCCAGAAAAGCTTTCTTT.

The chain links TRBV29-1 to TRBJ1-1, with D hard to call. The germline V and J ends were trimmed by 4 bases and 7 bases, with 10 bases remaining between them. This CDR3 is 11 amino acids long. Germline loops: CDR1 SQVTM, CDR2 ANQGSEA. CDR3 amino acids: CSVATSREAFF. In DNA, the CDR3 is TGCAGCGTTGCCACGAGTCGTGAAGCTTTCTTT.

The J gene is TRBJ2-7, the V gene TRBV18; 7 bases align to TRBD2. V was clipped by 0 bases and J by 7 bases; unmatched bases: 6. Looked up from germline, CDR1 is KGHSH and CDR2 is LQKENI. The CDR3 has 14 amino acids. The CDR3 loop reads CASSPPRDGGEQYF. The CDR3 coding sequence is TGTGCCAGCTCACCACCCAGGGACGGGGGGGAGCAGTACTTC. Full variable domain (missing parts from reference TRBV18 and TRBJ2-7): NAGVMQNPRHLVRRRGQEARLRCSPMKGHSHVYWYRQLPEEGLKFMVYLQKENIIDESGMPKERFSAEFPKEGPSILRIQQVVRGDSAAYFCASSPPRDGGEQYFGPGTRLTVT.

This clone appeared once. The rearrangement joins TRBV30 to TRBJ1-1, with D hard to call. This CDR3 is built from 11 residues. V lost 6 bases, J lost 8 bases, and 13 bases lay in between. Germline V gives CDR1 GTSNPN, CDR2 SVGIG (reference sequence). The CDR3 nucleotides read TGTGCCTGCGCGACCTTCGGGGAAGCTTTCTTT. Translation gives CACATFGEAFF.

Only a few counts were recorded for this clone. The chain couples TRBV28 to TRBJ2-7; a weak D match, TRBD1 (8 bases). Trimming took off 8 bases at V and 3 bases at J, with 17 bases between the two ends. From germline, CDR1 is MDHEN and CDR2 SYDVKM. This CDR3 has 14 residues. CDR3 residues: CASWEGQEIYEQYF. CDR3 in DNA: TGTGCCAGCTGGGAGGGACAGGAGATCTACGAGCAGTACTTC.

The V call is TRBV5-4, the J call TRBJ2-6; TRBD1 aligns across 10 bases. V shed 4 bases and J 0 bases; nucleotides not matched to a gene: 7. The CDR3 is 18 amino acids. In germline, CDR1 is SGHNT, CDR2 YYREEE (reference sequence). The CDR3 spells CASSPGTGVLSGANVLTF. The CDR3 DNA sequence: TGTGCCAGCAGCCCCGGGACAGGGGTTCTCTCTGGGGCCAACGTCCTGACTTTC.

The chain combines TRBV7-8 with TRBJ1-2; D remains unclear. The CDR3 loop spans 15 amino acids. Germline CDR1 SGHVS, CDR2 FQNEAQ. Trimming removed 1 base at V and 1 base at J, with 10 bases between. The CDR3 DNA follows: TGTGCCAGCAGCTTAGGGGGTGGGGTTAACTATGGCTACACCTTC. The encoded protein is CASSLGGGVNYGYTF.

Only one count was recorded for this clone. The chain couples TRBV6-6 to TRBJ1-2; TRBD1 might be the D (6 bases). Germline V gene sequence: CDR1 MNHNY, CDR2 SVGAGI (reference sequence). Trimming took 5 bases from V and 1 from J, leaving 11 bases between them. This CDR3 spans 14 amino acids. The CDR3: CASSKTGLNYGYTF. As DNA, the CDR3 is TGTGCCAGCAGTAAGACAGGACTTAACTATGGCTACACCTTC.

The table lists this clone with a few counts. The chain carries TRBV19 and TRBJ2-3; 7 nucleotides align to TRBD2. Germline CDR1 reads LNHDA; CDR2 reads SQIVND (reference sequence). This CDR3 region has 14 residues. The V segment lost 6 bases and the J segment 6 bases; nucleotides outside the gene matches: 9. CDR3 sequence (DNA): TGTGCCAGTAGCAGGACGACTAGCCTTGATACGCAGTATTTT. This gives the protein CASSRTTSLDTQYF.

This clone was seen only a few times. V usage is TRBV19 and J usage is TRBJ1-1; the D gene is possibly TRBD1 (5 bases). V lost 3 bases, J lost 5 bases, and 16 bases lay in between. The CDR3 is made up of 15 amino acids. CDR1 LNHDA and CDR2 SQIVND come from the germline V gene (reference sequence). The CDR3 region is CASSMGRGRWTEAFF. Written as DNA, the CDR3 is TGTGCCAGTAGTATGGGGAGGGGACGATGGACTGAAGCTTTCTTT.

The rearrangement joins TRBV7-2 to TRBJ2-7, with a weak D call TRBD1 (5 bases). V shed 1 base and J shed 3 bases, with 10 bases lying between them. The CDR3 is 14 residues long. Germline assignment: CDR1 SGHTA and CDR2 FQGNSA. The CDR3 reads CASSLVGQGYEQYF. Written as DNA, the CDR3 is TGTGCCAGCAGCTTAGTAGGGCAGGGCTACGAGCAGTACTTC. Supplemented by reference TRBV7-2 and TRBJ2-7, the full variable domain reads GAGVSQSPSNKVTEKGKDVELRCDPISGHTALYWYRQSLGQGLEFLIYFQGNSAPDKSGLPSDRFSAERTGGSVSTLTIQRTQQEDSAVYLCASSLVGQGYEQYFGPGTRLTVT.

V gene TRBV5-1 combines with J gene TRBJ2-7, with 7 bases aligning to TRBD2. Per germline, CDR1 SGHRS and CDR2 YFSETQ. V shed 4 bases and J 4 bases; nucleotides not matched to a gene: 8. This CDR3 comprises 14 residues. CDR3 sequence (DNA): TGCGCCAGCAGCCCGGAGGGGAGGGAGTACGAGCAGTACTTC. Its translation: CASSPEGREYEQYF.

For the CDR3, the DNA is TGTGCCAGCAGCGCTATGACAGGGGGCAATCAGCCCCAGCATTTT. Its protein is CASSAMTGGNQPQHF. This rearrangement joins TRBV7-6 to TRBJ1-5; 8 positions agree with TRBD1. Germline V lookup: CDR1 SGHVS, CDR2 FNYEAQ. The CDR3 loop spans 15 amino acids. The junction had 5 bases not matched to a gene; V was cut back by 5 bases and J by 2 bases.

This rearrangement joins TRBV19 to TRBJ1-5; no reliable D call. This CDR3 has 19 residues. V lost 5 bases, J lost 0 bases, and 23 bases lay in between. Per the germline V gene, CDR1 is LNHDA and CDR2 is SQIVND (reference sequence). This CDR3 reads CASSPGRMRATYSNQPQHF. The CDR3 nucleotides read TGTGCCAGTAGTCCCGGTCGGATGAGAGCCACTTATAGCAATCAGCCCCAGCATTTT.

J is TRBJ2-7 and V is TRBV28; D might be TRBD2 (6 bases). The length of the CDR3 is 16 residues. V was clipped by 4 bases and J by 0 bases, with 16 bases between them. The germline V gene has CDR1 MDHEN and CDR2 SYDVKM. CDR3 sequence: CASSSPLKRVSYEQYF. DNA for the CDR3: TGTGCCAGCAGTTCCCCTCTTAAGCGGGTCTCCTACGAGCAGTACTTC.

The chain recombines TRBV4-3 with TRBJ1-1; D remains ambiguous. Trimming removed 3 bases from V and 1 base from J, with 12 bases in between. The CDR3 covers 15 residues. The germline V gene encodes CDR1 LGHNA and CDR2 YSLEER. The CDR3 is CASSHAGTPNTEAFF. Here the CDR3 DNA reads TGCGCCAGCAGCCACGCGGGCACGCCGAACACTGAAGCTTTCTTT.

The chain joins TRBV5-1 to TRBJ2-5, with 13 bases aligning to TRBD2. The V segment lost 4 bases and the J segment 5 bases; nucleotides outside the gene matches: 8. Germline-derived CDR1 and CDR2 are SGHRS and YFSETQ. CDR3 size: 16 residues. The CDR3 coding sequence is TGCGCCAGCAGCGGAACCGGGACTAGCGGGACCGAGACCCAGTACTTC. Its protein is CASSGTGTSGTETQYF.

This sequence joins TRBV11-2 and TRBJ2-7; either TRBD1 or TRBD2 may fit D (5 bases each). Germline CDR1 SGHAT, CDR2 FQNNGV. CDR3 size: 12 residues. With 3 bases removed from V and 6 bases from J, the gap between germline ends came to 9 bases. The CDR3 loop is CASSFRGVEQYF. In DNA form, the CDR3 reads TGTGCCAGCAGCTTCCGGGGCGTCGAGCAGTACTTC.

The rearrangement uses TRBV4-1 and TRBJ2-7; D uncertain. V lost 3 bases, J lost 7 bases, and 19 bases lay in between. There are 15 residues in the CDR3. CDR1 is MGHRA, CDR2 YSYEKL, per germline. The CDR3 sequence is CASSHLFGPAVEQYF. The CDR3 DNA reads TGCGCCAGCAGCCACCTTTTCGGACCCGCGGTGGAGCAGTACTTC.

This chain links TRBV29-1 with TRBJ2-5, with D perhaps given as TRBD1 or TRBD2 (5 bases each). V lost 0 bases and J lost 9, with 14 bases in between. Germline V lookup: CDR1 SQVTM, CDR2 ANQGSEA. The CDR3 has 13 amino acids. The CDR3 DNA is TGCAGCGTTGAAGATACAGGAGGTGGGGCCCAGTACTTC. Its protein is CSVEDTGGGAQYF. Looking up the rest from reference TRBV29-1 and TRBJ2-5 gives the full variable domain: SAVISQKPSRDICQRGTSLTIQCQVDSQVTMMFWYRQQPGQSLTLIATANQGSEATYESGFVIDKFPISRPNLTFSTLTVSNMSPEDSSIYLCSVEDTGGGAQYFGPGTRLLVL.

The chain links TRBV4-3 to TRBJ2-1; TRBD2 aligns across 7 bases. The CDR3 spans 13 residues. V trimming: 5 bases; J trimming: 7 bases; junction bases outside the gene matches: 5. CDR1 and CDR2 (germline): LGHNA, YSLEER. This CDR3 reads CASSAWGGNEQFF. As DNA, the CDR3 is TGCGCCAGCAGCGCCTGGGGAGGGAATGAGCAGTTCTTC.

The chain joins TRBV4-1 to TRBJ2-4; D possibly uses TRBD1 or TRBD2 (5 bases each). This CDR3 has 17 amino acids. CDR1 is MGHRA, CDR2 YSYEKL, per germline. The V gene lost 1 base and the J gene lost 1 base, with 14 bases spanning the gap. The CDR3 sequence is CASSQGTFGVAKNIQYF. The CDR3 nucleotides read TGCGCCAGCAGCCAAGGGACATTCGGGGTGGCCAAAAACATTCAGTACTTC.

CDR3 coding DNA: TGTGCCAGTAGTATCGGAAGATCTAGCACAGATACGCAGTATTTT. Its translation: CASSIGRSSTDTQYF. The V gene is TRBV19, the J gene TRBJ2-3, with D unresolved. The germline gives CDR1 LNHDA, CDR2 SQIVND (reference sequence). This CDR3 is built from 15 residues. V dropped 3 bases and J dropped 0 bases, with 10 bases sitting between them.

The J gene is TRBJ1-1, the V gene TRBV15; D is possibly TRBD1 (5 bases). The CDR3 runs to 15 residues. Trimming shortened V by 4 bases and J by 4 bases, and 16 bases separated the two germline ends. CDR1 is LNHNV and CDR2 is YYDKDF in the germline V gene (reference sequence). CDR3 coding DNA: TGTGCCACCAGCAAGGGACGGATGGGGGGCACTGAAGCTTTCTTT. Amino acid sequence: CATSKGRMGGTEAFF.

CDR3 in amino acids: CSMSGGADEQFF. The CDR3 DNA reads as TGCAGCATGAGCGGGGGGGCCGATGAGCAGTTCTTC. The chain couples TRBV29-1 to TRBJ2-1, with 10 bases that match TRBD2. This CDR3 is built from 12 residues. Per germline, CDR1 SQVTM and CDR2 ANQGSEA. V gave up 8 bases and J gave up 8 bases; unmatched junction bases: 6.

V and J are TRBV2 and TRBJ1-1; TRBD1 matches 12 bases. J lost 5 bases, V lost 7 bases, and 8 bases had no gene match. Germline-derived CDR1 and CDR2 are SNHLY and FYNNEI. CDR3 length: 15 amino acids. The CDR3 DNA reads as TGTGCCAGCAATGGGGACAGGGGGCTTGAGACTGAAGCTTTCTTT. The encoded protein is CASNGDRGLETEAFF.